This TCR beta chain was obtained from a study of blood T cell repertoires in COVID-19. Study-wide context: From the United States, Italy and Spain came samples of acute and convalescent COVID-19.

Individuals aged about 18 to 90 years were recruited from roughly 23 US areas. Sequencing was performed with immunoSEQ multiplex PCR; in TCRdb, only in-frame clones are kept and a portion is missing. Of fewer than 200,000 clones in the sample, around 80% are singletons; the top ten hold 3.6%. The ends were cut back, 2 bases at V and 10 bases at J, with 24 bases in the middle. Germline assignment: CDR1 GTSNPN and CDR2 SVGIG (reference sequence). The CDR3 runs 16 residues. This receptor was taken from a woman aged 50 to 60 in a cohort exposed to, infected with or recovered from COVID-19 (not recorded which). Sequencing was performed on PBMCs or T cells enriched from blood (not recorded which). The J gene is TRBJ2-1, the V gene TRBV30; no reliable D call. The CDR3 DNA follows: TGTGCCTGGAGTATTGGTCAGTTAGCCCCATTTTGGGAGCAGTTCTTC. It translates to CAWSIGQLAPFWEQFF.